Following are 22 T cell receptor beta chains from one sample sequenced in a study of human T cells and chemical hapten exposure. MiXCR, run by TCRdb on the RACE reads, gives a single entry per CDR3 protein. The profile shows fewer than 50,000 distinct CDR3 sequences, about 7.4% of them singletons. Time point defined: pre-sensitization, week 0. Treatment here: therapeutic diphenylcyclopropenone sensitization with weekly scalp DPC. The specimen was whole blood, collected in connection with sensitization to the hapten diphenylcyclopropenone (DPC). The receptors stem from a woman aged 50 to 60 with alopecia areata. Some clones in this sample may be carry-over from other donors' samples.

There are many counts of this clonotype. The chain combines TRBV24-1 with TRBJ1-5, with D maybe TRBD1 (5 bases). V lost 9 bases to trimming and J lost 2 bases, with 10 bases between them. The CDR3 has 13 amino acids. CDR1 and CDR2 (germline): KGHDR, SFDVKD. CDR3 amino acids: CATGQGGNQPQHF. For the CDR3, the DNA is TGTGCCACCGGGCAAGGGGGCAATCAGCCCCAGCATTTT.

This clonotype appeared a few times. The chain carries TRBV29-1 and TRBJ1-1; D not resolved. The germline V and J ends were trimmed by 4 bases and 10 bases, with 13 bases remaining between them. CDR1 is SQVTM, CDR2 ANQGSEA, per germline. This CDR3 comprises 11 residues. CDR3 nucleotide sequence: TGCAGCGTTGTAATGGGGAGCGGAGCTTTCTTT. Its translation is CSVVMGSGAFF.

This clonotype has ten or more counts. The DNA of the CDR3 is TGTGCCAGCAGCCAAGTCGGCGGGGTTACTGGAAACACCATATATTTT. Amino acids: CASSQVGGVTGNTIYF. The V gene is TRBV14, the J gene TRBJ1-3; D is unclear. In germline, CDR1 is SGHDN, CDR2 FVKESK. The CDR3 is 16 residues long. V was clipped by 1 base and J by 2 bases, with 12 bases between them.

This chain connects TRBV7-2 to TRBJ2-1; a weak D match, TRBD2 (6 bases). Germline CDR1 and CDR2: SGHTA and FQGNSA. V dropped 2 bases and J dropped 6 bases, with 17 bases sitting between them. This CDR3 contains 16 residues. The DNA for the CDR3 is TGTGCCAGCAGCTTACGGTACTCGGGAGCCCCCAATGAGCAGTTCTTC. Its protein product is CASSLRYSGAPNEQFF.

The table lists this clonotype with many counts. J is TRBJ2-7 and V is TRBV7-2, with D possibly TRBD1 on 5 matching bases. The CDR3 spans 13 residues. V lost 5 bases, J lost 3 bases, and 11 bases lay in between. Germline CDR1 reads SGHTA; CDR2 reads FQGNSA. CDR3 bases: TGTGCCAGCAGCCTGAACAGGCACTACGAGCAGTACTTC. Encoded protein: CASSLNRHYEQYF.

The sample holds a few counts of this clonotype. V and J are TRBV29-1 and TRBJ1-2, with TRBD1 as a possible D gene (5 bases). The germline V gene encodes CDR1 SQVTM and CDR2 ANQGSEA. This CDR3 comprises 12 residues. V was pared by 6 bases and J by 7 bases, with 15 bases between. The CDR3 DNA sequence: TGCAGCGTCGGAGACAGTGAACGTGGCTACACCTTC. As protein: CSVGDSERGYTF. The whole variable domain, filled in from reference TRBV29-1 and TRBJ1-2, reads SAVISQKPSRDICQRGTSLTIQCQVDSQVTMMFWYRQQPGQSLTLIATANQGSEATYESGFVIDKFPISRPNLTFSTLTVSNMSPEDSSIYLCSVGDSERGYTFGSGTRLTVV.

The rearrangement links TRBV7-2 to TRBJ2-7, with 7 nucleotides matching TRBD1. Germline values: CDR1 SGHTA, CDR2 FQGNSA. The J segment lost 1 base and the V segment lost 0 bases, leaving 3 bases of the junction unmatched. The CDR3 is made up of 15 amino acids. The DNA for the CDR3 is TGTGCCAGCAGCTTAGCATGGGACAGATCCTACGAGCAGTACTTC. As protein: CASSLAWDRSYEQYF.

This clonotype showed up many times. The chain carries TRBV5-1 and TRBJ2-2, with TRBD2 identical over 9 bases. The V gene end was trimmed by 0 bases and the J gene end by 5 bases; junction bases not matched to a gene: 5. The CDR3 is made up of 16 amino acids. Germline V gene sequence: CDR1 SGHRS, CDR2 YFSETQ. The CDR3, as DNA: TGCGCCAGCAGCTTGGTAGCGGGAGAAGGGACCGGGGAGCTGTTTTTT. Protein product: CASSLVAGEGTGELFF.

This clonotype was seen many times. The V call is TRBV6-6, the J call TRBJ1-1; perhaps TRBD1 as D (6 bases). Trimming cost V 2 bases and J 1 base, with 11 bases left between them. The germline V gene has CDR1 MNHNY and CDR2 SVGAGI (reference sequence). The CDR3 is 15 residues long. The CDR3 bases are TGTGCCAGCAGTTACCGGGGCAGGGGGAACACTGAAGCTTTCTTT. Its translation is CASSYRGRGNTEAFF.

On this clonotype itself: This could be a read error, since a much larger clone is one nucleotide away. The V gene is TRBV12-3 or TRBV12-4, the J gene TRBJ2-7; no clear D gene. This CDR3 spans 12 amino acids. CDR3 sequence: CTSSHDTYEQYF. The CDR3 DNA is TGTACCAGCAGCCACGACACTTACGAGCAGTACTTC.

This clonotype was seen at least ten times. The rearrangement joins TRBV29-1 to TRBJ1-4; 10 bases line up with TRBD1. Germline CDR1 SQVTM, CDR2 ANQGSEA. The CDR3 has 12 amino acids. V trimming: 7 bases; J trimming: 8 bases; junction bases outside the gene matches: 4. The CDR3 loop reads CSATGGREKLFF. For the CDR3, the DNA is TGCAGCGCGACAGGGGGCCGAGAAAAACTGTTTTTT.

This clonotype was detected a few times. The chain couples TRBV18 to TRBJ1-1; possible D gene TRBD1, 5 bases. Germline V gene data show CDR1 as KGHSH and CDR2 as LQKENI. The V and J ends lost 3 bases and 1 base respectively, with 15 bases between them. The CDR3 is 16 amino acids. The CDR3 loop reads CASSPLVLQGNTEAFF. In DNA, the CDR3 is TGTGCCAGCTCACCTCTGGTCCTTCAGGGGAACACTGAAGCTTTCTTT.

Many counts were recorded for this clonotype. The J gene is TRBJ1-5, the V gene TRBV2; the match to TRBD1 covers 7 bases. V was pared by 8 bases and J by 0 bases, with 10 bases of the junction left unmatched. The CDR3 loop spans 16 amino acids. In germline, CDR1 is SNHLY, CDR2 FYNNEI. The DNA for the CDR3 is TGTGCCAGCCGGGACAGAGATCCTTATAGCAATCAGCCCCAGCATTTT. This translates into CASRDRDPYSNQPQHF.

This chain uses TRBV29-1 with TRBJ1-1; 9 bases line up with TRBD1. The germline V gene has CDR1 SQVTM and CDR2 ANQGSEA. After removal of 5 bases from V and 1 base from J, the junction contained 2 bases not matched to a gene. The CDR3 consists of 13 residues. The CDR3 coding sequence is TGCAGCGTTCACAGGGGGCAGAACACTGAAGCTTTCTTT. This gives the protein CSVHRGQNTEAFF. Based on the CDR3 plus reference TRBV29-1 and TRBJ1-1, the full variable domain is SAVISQKPSRDICQRGTSLTIQCQVDSQVTMMFWYRQQPGQSLTLIATANQGSEATYESGFVIDKFPISRPNLTFSTLTVSNMSPEDSSIYLCSVHRGQNTEAFFGQGTRLTVV.

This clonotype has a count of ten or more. The CDR3 loop is CASSIEGRNNEQFF. The CDR3 DNA is TGTGCCAGTAGTATAGAGGGCCGGAACAATGAGCAGTTCTTC. The V call is TRBV19, the J call TRBJ2-1, with unresolved D. CDR3 length: 14 residues. Germline V gene data show CDR1 as LNHDA and CDR2 as SQIVND (reference sequence). Between the trimmed V and J ends, which lost 0 bases and 5 bases, there was a span of 8 bases.

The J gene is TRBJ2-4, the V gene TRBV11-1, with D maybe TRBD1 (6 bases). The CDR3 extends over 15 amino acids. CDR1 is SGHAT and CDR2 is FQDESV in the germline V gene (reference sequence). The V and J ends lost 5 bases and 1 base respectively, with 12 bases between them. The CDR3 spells CASSTRTDAKNIQYF. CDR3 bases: TGTGCCAGCAGCACTAGGACAGATGCCAAAAACATTCAGTACTTC.

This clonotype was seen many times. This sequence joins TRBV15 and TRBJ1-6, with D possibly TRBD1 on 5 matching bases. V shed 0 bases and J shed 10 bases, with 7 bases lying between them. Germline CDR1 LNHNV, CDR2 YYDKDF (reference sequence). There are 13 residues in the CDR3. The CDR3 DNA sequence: TGTGCCACCAGCAGAGATGGGGGATCACCCCTCCACTTT. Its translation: CATSRDGGSPLHF.

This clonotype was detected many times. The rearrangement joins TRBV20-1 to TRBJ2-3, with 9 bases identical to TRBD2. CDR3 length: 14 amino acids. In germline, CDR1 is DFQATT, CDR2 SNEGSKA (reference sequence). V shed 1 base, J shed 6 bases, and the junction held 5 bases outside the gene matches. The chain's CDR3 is CSARGRLAVDTQYF. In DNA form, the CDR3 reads TGCAGTGCTAGAGGTCGACTAGCGGTGGATACGCAGTATTTT.

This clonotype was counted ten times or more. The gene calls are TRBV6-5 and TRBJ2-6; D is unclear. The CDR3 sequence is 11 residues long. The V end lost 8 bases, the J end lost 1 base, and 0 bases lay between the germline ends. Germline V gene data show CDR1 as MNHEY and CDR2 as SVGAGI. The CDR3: CASSGANVLTF. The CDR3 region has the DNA TGTGCCAGCTCTGGGGCCAACGTCCTGACTTTC.

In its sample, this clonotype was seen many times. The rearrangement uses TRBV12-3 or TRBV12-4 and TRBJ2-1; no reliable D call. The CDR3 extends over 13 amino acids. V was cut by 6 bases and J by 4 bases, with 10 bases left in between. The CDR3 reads CASRGELYNEQFF. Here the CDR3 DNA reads TGTGCCAGCAGGGGTGAATTATACAATGAGCAGTTCTTC.

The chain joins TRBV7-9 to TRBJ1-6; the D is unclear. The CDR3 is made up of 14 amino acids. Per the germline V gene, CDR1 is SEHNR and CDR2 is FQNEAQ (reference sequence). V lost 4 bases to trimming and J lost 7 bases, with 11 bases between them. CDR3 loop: CASSSGLANSPLHF. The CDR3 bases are TGTGCCAGCAGCTCGGGCCTCGCGAATTCACCCCTCCACTTT.

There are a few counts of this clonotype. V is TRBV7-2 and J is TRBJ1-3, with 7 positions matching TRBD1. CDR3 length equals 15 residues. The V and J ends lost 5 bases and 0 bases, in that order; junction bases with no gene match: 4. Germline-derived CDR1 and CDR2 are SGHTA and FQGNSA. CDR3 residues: CASSTDRASGNTIYF. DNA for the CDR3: TGTGCCAGCAGCACCGACAGGGCCTCTGGAAACACCATATATTTT.